This T cell receptor (beta chain) was identified during a study of CD8 T cells in ankylosing spondylitis. TCRdb re-analysed the 5' RACE reads in MiXCR, keeping a single row per CDR3 protein. Among 500,000 to 650,000 distinct CDR3 sequences listed, less than 6% were seen once. The study's findings and limits: What seemed typical of ankylosing spondylitis blood was a TCR beta motif built from about 8 highly homologous variants.

The CDR3 sequence is 16 residues long. V was shortened by 5 bases and J by 1 base, with 15 bases between the two germline ends. The germline CDR1 and CDR2 sequences are SEHNR and FQNEAQ (reference sequence). In its sample, this clonotype was seen a few times. Its antigen remains unidentified. The chain is built from TRBV7-9 and TRBJ2-1, with D hard to call. The source is a male donor with ankylosing spondylitis. Sequencing was done on a sample of blood, either unsorted or a sorted T cell fraction (not recorded which). CDR3 coding DNA: TGTGCCAGCAGCCGACTGATTACCCTTTCCTACAATGAGCAGTTCTTC. Amino acid sequence: CASSRLITLSYNEQFF.